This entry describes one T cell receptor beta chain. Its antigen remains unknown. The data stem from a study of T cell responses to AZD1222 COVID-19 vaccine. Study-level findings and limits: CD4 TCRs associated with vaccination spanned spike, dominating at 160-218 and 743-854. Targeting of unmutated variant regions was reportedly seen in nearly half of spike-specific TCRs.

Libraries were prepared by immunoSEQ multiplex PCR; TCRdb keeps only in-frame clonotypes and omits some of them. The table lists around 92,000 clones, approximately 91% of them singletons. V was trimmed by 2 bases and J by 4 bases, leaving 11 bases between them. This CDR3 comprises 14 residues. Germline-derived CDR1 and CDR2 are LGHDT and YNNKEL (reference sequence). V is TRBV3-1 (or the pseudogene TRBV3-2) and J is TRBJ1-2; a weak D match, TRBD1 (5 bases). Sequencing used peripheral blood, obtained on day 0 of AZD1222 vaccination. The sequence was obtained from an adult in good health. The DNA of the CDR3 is TGTGCCAGCAGCCAACGAGACAGCTTCTATGGCTACACCTTC. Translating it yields CASSQRDSFYGYTF.